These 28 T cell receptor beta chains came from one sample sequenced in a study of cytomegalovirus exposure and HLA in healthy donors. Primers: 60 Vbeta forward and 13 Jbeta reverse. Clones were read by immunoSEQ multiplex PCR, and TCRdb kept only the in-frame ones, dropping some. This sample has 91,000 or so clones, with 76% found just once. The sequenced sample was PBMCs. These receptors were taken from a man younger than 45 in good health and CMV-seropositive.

In nucleotides, the CDR3 is TGTGCCAGCAGCTTGGGGACAGTTAATCAGCCCCAGCATTTT. It yields the protein CASSLGTVNQPQHF. The chain joins TRBV7-8 to TRBJ1-5; 7 positions agree with TRBD1. Germline V gene sequence: CDR1 SGHVS, CDR2 FQNEAQ. Trimming cost V 3 bases and J 4 bases; bases outside gene matches: 3. The CDR3 contains 14 residues. Full variable domain (outside the CDR3, taken from reference TRBV7-8 and TRBJ1-5): GAGVSQSPRYKVAKRGQDVALRCDPISGHVSLFWYQQALGQGPEFLTYFQNEAQLDKSGLPSDRFFAERPEGSVSTLKIQRTQQEDSAVYLCASSLGTVNQPQHFGDGTRLSIL.

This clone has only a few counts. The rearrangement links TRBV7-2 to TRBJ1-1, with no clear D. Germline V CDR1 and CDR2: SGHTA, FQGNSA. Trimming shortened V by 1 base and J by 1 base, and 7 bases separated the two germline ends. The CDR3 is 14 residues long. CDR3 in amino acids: CASSLGPGNTEAFF. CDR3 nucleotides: TGTGCCAGCAGCTTAGGTCCGGGGAACACTGAAGCTTTCTTT.

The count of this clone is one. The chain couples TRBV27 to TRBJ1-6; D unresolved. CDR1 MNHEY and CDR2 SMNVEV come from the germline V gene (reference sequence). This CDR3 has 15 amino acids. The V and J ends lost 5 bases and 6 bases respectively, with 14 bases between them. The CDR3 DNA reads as TGTGCCAGCAGTCTAACCCCGGTATCTAATTCACCCCTCCACTTT. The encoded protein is CASSLTPVSNSPLHF.

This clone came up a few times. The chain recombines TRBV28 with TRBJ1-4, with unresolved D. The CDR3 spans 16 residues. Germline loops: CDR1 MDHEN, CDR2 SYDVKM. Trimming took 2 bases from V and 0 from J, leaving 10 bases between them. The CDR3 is CASSLEDSATNEKLFF. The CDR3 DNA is TGTGCCAGCAGTTTAGAGGATTCTGCAACTAATGAAAAACTGTTTTTT.

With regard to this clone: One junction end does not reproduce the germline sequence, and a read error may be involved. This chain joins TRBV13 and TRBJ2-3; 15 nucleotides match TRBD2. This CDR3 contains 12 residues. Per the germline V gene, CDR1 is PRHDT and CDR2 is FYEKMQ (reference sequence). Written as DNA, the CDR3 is TGTGCCAGCAGCCAAGGACTAGCGGGGGGGCATTTT. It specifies CASSQGLAGGHF.

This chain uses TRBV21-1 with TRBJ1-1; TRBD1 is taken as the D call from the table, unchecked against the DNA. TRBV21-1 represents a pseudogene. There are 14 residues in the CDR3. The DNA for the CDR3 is TGTGCCAGGACCCTTACAGGGGGCCTCCGTAAGGCTTTCTTT. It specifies CARTLTGGLRKAFF.

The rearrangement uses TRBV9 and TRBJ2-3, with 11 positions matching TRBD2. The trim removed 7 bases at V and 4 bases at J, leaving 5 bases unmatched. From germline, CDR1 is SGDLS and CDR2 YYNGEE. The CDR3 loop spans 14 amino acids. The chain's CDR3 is CASSTSGVADTQYF. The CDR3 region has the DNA TGTGCCAGCTCGACTAGCGGGGTCGCAGATACGCAGTATTTT.

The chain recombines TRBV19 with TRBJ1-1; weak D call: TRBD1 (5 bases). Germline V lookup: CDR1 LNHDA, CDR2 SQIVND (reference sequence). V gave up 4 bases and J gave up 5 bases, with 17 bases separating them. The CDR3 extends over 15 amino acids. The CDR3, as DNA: TGTGCCAGTAGTAGCGGGACGGCCCCACTGACTGAAGCTTTCTTT. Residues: CASSSGTAPLTEAFF.

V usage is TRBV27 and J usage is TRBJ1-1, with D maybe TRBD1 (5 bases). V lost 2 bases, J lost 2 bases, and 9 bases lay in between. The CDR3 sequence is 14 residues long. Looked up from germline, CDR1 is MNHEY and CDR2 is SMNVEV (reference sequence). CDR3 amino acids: CASSLGWGNTEAFF. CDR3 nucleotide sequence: TGTGCCAGCAGTTTAGGGTGGGGCAACACTGAAGCTTTCTTT.

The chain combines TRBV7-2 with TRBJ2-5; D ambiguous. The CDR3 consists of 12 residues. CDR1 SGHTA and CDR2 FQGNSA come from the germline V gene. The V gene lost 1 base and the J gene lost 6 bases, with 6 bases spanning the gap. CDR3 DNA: TGTGCCAGCAGCTTAGGAGGCAAGACCCAGTACTTC. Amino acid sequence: CASSLGGKTQYF. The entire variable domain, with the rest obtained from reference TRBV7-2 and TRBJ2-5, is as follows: GAGVSQSPSNKVTEKGKDVELRCDPISGHTALYWYRQSLGQGLEFLIYFQGNSAPDKSGLPSDRFSAERTGGSVSTLTIQRTQQEDSAVYLCASSLGGKTQYFGPGTRLLVL.

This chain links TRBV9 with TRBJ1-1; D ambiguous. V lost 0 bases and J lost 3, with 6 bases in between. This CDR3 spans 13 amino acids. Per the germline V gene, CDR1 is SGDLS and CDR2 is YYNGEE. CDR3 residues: CASSVGQYTEAFF. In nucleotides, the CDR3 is TGTGCCAGCAGCGTAGGACAATACACTGAAGCTTTCTTT.

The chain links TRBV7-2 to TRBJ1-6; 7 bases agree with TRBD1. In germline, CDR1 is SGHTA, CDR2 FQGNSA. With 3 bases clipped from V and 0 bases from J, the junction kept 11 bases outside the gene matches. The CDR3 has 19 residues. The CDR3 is CASSLALRGRSSYNSPLHF. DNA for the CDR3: TGTGCCAGCAGCTTGGCCCTCAGGGGGAGGAGCTCCTATAATTCACCCCTCCACTTT.

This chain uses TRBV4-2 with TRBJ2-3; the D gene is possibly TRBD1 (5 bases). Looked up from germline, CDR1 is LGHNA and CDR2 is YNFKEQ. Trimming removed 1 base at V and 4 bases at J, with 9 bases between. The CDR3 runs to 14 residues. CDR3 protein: CASSQVGAADTQYF. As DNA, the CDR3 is TGTGCCAGCAGCCAAGTAGGGGCCGCAGATACGCAGTATTTT.

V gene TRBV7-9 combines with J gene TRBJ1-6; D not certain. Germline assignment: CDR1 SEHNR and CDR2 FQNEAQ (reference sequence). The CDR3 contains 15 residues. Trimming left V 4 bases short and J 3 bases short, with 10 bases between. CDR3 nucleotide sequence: TGTGCCAGCAGCTCCCTGGGGAGCTATAATTCACCCCTCCACTTT. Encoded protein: CASSSLGSYNSPLHF.

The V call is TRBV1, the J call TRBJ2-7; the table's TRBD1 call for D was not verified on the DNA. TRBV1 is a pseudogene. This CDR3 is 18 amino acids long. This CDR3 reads CTSSQDLGTGVNSYEQYV. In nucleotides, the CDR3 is TGCACCAGCAGCCAAGATCTAGGGACAGGGGTGAACTCCTACGAGCAGTACGTC.

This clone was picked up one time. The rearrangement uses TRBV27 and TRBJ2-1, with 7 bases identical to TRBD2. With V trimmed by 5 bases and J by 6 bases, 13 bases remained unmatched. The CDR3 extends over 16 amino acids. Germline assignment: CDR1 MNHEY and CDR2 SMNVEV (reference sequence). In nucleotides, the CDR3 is TGTGCCAGCAGTCCCCTCCGGGACGGGAGGATCAATGAGCAGTTCTTC. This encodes CASSPLRDGRINEQFF.

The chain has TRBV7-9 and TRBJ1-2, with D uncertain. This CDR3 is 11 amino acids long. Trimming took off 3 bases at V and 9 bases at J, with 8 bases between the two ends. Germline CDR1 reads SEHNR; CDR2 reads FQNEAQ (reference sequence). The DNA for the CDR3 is TGTGCCAGCAGCTTCCCTTTAAGCTACACCTTC. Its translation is CASSFPLSYTF.

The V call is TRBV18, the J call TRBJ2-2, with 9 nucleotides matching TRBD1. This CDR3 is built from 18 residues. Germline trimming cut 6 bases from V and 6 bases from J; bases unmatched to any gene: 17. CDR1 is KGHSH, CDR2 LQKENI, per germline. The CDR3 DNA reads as TGTGCCAGCTCGCTCAATCGACAGGGGGTTTGGATGGCCGGGGAGCTGTTTTTT. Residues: CASSLNRQGVWMAGELFF.

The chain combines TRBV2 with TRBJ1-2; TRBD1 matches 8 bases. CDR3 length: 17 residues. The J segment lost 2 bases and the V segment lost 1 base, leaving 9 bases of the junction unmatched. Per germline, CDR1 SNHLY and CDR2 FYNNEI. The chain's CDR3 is CASSEGMTGVKNYGYTF. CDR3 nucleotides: TGTGCCAGCAGTGAAGGGATGACAGGGGTAAAGAACTATGGCTACACCTTC.

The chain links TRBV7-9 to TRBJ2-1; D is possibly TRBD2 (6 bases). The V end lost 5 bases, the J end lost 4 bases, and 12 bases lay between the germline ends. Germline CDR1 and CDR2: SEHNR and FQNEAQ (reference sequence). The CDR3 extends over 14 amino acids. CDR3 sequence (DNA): TGTGCCAGCAGCCCACCTAGCGATTACAATGAGCAGTTCTTC. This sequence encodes CASSPPSDYNEQFF.

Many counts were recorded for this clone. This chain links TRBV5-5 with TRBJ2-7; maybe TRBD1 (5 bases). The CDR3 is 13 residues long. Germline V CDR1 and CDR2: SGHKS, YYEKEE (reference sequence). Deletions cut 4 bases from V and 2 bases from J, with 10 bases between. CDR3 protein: CASSVRDAYEQYF. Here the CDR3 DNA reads TGTGCCAGCAGCGTCAGGGATGCCTACGAGCAGTACTTC.

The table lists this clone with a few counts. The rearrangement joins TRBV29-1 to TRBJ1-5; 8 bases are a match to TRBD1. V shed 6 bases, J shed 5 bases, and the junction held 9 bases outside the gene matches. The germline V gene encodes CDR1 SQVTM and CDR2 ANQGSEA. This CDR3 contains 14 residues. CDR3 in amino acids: CSVGGQGFDQPQHF. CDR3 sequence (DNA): TGCAGCGTCGGTGGACAGGGATTTGATCAGCCCCAGCATTTT.

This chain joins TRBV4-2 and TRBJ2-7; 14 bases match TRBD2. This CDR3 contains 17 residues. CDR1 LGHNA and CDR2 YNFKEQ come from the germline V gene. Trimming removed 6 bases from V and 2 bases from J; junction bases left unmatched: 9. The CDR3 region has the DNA TGTGCCAGCAGTGGTTCGGGACTAGCGGGAGACCCCTACGAGCAGTACTTC. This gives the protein CASSGSGLAGDPYEQYF.

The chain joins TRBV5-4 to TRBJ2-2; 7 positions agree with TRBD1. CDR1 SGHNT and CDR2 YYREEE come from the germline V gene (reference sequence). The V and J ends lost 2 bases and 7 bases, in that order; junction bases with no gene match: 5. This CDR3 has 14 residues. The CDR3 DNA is TGTGCCAGCAGCTTCGACAGGGCGATCGGGGAGCTGTTTTTT. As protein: CASSFDRAIGELFF.

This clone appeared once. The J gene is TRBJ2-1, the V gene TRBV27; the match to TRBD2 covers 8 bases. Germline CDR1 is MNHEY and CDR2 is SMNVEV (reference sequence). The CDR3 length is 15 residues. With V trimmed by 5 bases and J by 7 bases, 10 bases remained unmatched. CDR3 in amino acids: CASSPLAALGNEQFF. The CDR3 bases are TGTGCCAGCAGTCCACTAGCGGCGCTAGGGAATGAGCAGTTCTTC.

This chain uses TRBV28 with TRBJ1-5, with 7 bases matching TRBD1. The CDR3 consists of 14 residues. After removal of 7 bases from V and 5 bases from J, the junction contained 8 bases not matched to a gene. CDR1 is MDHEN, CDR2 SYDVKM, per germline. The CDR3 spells CASTRQGYYQPQHF. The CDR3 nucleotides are TGTGCCAGCACCCGACAGGGATACTATCAGCCCCAGCATTTT. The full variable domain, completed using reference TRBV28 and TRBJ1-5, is DVKVTQSSRYLVKRTGEKVFLECVQDMDHENMFWYRQDPGLGLRLIYFSYDVKMKEKGDIPEGYSVSREKKERFSLILESASTNQTSMYLCASTRQGYYQPQHFGDGTRLSIL.

CDR3 sequence reads: CASSAGGSYEQYF. The DNA of the CDR3 is TGTGCCAGCAGCGCCGGGGGCTCCTACGAGCAGTACTTC. The genes are TRBV9 and TRBJ2-7; D is possibly TRBD2 (6 bases). Germline V gene lookup returns CDR1 SGDLS and CDR2 YYNGEE. Deletions cut 3 bases from V and 0 bases from J, with 7 bases between. CDR3 length equals 13 residues.

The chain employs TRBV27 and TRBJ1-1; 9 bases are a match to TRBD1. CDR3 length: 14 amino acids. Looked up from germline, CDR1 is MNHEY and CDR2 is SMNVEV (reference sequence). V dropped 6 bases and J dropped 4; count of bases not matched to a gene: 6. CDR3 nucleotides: TGTGCCAGCAGCGGCAGGGACAGGGCCACTGAAGCTTTCTTT. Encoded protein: CASSGRDRATEAFF.